This T cell receptor beta chain is from a study of cytomegalovirus exposure and HLA in healthy donors. Across the study: Early on, a data release was issued that held approximately 78 million unique TCRs from HLA-typed donors.

With 60 Vbeta and 13 Jbeta primers, the PCR was carried out. Method: immunoSEQ multiplex PCR; TCRdb's copy keeps in-frame clones and lacks some. The table shows around 110,000 clones, with around 75% occurring only once. Germline CDR1 is SGHRS and CDR2 is YFSETQ. With V trimmed by 6 bases and J by 2 bases, 6 bases remained unmatched. This CDR3 is 16 amino acids long. This clone came up once. Its target is not known. Study-level results: A later analysis reportedly found that, within productive TCRs, an Asian-associated ancestry cluster had fewer N-insertions than the mean observed across the 666 donors. Among the most significant clusters, several appeared linked to common viral pathogens in a later analysis.

The chain employs TRBV5-1 and TRBJ2-3, with 13 bases identical to TRBD2. The sample comprised PBMCs. The TCR sequence derives from a man aged 40-50 years in good health and CMV-seronegative. CDR3 region: CASTWTSGGTTDTQYF. CDR3 nucleotides: TGCGCCAGCACCTGGACTAGCGGGGGAACCACAGATACGCAGTATTTT.